This TCR beta chain was captured by sequencing in a study of post-analysis software for immune sequencing data. Study-wide results and caveats: Comparison of patients with controls showed about 5 TRBV segments more frequent in patients, TRBV5-6, TRBV5-1 and TRBV20-1 among them.

Trimming took off 8 bases at V and 4 bases at J, with 14 bases between the two ends. The germline gives CDR1 LGHNA, CDR2 YNFKEQ. CDR3 length: 13 amino acids. As to this clonotype: Its specificity is not known.

Incorporated into the TCR beta cDNA libraries were unique molecular identifiers, which served to reduce PCR and sequencing biases. TCRdb redid the calling of the PCR reads with MiXCR, one entry per CDR3 protein. Of roughly 700,000 distinct CDR3 sequences in the sample, roughly 27% were seen once. The receptor's source is a girl aged 5-17 years with multiple sclerosis. Sequenced input: blood. The J gene is TRBJ2-5, the V gene TRBV4-2, with D possibly matching TRBD2 (5 bases). The DNA of the CDR3 is TGTGCCAGCGCGGCCGCCGCGGGAGAGACCCAGTACTTC. Amino acid sequence: CASAAAAGETQYF.